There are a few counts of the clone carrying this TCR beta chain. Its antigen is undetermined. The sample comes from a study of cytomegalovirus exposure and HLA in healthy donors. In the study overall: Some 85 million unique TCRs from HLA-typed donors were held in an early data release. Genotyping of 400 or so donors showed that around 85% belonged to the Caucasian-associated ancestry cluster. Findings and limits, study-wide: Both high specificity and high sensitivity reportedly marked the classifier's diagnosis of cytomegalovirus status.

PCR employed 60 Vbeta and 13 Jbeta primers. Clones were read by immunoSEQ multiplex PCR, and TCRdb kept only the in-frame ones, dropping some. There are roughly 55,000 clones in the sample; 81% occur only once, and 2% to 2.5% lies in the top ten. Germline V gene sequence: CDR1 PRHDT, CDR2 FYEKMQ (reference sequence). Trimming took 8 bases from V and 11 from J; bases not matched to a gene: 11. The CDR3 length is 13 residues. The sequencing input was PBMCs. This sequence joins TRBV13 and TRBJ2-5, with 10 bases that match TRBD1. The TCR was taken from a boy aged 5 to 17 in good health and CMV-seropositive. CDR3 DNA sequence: TGTGCCAGCCGACCGGGACAGGGGTCGGAGCAGTACTTC. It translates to CASRPGQGSEQYF.